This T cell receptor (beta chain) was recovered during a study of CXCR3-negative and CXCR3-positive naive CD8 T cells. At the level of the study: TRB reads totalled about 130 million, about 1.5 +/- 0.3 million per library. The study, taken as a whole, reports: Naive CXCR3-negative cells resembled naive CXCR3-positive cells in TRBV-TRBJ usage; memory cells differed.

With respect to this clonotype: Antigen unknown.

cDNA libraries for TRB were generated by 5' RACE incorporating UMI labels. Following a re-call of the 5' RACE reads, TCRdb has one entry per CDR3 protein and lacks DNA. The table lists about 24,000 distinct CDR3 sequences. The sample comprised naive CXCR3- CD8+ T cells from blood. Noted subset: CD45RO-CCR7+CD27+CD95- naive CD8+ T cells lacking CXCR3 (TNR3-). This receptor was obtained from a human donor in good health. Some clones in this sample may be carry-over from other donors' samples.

The chain's CDR3 is CTSSRLMGARYEQYF. This sequence joins TRBV21-1 and TRBJ2-7; TCRdb proposes TRBD1, but this gene call is untestable without DNA. TRBV21-1 is noted as a pseudogene. This CDR3 is built from 15 residues.